The 32 T cell receptor beta chains below all came from one sample that was sequenced in a study of blood T cells in healthy people across ages. Alongside a J-beta primer mix, a sample-barcoded 5' primer served in a second PCR lasting roughly 7 to 11 cycles. TCRdb re-called the 5' RACE reads through MiXCR, storing one row per CDR3 protein. The sample lists about 1.4 million distinct CDR3 sequences, around 55% seen once, with 6.7% in the top ten. Sample: blood. These receptors were obtained from a man younger than 35 in good health.

This clonotype was counted a few times. The J gene is TRBJ2-1, the V gene TRBV14; D possibly corresponds to TRBD2 (6 bases). Trimming removed 1 base at V and 7 bases at J, with 11 bases between. The CDR3 is made up of 14 amino acids. Germline V gene lookup returns CDR1 SGHDN and CDR2 FVKESK. This CDR3 reads CASSQVGGVNEQFF. The CDR3 DNA is TGTGCCAGCAGCCAAGTTGGAGGGGTGAATGAGCAGTTCTTC.

This clonotype has a handful of counts. The J gene is TRBJ2-7, the V gene TRBV29-1; 8 positions agree with TRBD1. Trimming removed 0 bases from V and 1 base from J; junction bases left unmatched: 5. Per germline, CDR1 SQVTM and CDR2 ANQGSEA. The CDR3 extends over 15 amino acids. This chain's CDR3 is CSVEDLTGGSYEQYF. The DNA of the CDR3 is TGCAGCGTTGAAGATCTAACAGGGGGTTCCTACGAGCAGTACTTC.

With regard to this clonotype: One junction end does not reproduce the germline sequence, and a read error may be involved. This chain links TRBV13 with TRBJ1-1; D remains unclear. The CDR3 sequence is 13 residues long. The germline CDR1 and CDR2 sequences are PRHDT and FYEKMQ (reference sequence). This CDR3 is CASSVGRWAEAFF. CDR3 bases: TGTGCCAGCAGCGTAGGCCGGTGGGCTGAAGCTTTCTTT.

This chain uses TRBV4-3 with TRBJ1-1; D is unresolved. The length of the CDR3 is 14 residues. Trimming shortened V by 1 base and J by 6 bases, and 12 bases separated the two germline ends. Germline CDR1 LGHNA, CDR2 YSLEER. As DNA, the CDR3 is TGCGCCAGCAGCCAAGGTGGCAGGTGGTCTGAAGCTTTCTTT. Translated, it gives CASSQGGRWSEAFF.

V usage is TRBV4-1 and J usage is TRBJ1-6; D is possibly TRBD1 (6 bases). Germline assignment: CDR1 MGHRA and CDR2 YSYEKL. V gave up 1 base and J gave up 8 bases, with 15 bases separating them. The CDR3 has 16 amino acids. The CDR3 reads CASSQGRTVSYSPLHF. CDR3 DNA sequence: TGCGCCAGCAGCCAAGGTCGGACAGTGAGTTATTCACCCCTCCACTTT.

The chain links TRBV4-2 to TRBJ2-7; 7 nucleotides match TRBD2. This CDR3 has 17 residues. Germline V gives CDR1 LGHNA, CDR2 YNFKEQ. V lost 0 bases and J lost 1; bases outside the gene matches: 9. In nucleotides, the CDR3 is TGTGCCAGCAGCCAAGAAACGTTGCGGGAGCTATCCTACGAGCAGTACTTC. Translating it yields CASSQETLRELSYEQYF.

The CDR3 bases are TGTGCCACCTTCTCCGGGGGGCAGTACTTC. The encoded protein is CATFSGGQYF. The V call is TRBV10-3, the J call TRBJ2-7, with D possibly being TRBD2 (6 bases). V lost 10 bases and J 9 bases, leaving 13 bases between the germline ends. The CDR3 covers 10 residues. Germline CDR1 is ENHRY and CDR2 is SYGVKD.

This clonotype was seen once. The chain links TRBV5-6 to TRBJ2-7; D might be TRBD2 (6 bases). V was cut by 6 bases and J by 3 bases, with 10 bases left in between. Germline V gene data show CDR1 as SGHDT and CDR2 as YYEEEE. This CDR3 is 12 amino acids long. The CDR3 loop is CASTRLDYEQYF. The DNA of the CDR3 is TGTGCCAGCACAAGACTAGACTACGAGCAGTACTTC.

This chain connects TRBV29-1 to TRBJ2-1; tentative D call: TRBD2 (5 bases). The CDR3 runs 12 residues. The V gene lost 8 bases and the J gene lost 8 bases, with 16 bases spanning the gap. Germline V gene data show CDR1 as SQVTM and CDR2 as ANQGSEA. The CDR3 coding sequence is TGCAGCAGTGGAGTGGGAGTCGATGAGCAGTTCTTC. It is translated as CSSGVGVDEQFF.

The chain couples TRBV4-1 to TRBJ2-4; possibly TRBD1 or TRBD2 for D (5 bases each). The V end lost 2 bases, the J end lost 2 bases, and 16 bases lay between the germline ends. Germline V CDR1 and CDR2: MGHRA, YSYEKL. The CDR3 contains 17 residues. The CDR3 nucleotides are TGCGCCAGCAGCCAAACTGAACAGGAGGCTTCCAAAAACATTCAGTACTTC. This translates into CASSQTEQEASKNIQYF.

This rearrangement joins TRBV9 to TRBJ1-2, with D unresolved. The germline V and J ends were trimmed by 1 base and 6 bases, with 13 bases remaining between them. This CDR3 is 14 amino acids long. The germline V gene encodes CDR1 SGDLS and CDR2 YYNGEE. The CDR3: CASSVKGEPNGYTF. CDR3 bases: TGTGCCAGCAGCGTAAAGGGCGAACCTAATGGCTACACCTTC.

The V gene is TRBV7-9, the J gene TRBJ2-3; possible D gene TRBD2, 5 bases. The germline gives CDR1 SEHNR, CDR2 FQNEAQ (reference sequence). This CDR3 is 14 amino acids long. The germline V and J ends were trimmed by 6 bases and 6 bases, with 16 bases remaining between them. CDR3 region: CASRPLAGGDTQYF. Here the CDR3 DNA reads TGTGCCAGCAGACCCCTTGCGGGCGGGGATACGCAGTATTTT.

J is TRBJ1-3 and V is TRBV10-3; D may be TRBD1 (6 bases). V was shortened by 10 bases and J by 0 bases, with 10 bases between the two germline ends. The CDR3 is made up of 13 amino acids. Germline V CDR1 and CDR2: ENHRY, SYGVKD. The CDR3 loop is CATTDSSGNTIYF. The CDR3 DNA reads TGTGCCACCACGGACAGCTCTGGAAACACCATATATTTT.

This clonotype was detected only once. J is TRBJ2-7 and V is TRBV18, with D unclear. The J call is uncertain, as TRBJ2-5 better fits the DNA end. This CDR3 spans 17 amino acids. Germline CDR1 KGHSH, CDR2 LQKENI. CDR3 amino acids: CASSPRSAHYRAETQYF. CDR3 coding DNA: TGTGCCAGCTCACCGAGGTCGGCACACTACAGAGCAGAGACCCAGTACTTC.

Only a few counts were recorded for this clonotype. J is TRBJ2-3 and V is TRBV25-1; D not certain. Germline CDR1 reads MGHDK; CDR2 reads SYGVNS. V shed 4 bases and J shed 2 bases, with 16 bases lying between them. This CDR3 contains 16 residues. The CDR3 region has the DNA TGTGCCAGCAGTGGCGTCGAAGGAGATGACACAGATACGCAGTATTTT. Translation gives CASSGVEGDDTDTQYF.

The rearrangement links TRBV6-2 or TRBV6-3 to TRBJ1-5; no clear D. The germline CDR1 and CDR2 sequences are MNHEY and SVGEGT. CDR3 length: 15 amino acids. V was pared by 5 bases and J by 4 bases, with 15 bases between. This CDR3 reads CASSPFGRSNQPQHF. The CDR3 nucleotides read TGTGCCAGCAGTCCTTTCGGGCGGAGTAATCAGCCCCAGCATTTT.

V gene TRBV4-3 combines with J gene TRBJ2-7, with 8 bases aligning to TRBD1. The junction had 7 bases not matched to a gene; V was cut back by 0 bases and J by 6 bases. CDR1 and CDR2 from the germline V gene are LGHNA and YSLEER. This CDR3 is built from 15 residues. This CDR3 reads CASSQDHRGIGEQYF. The DNA for the CDR3 is TGCGCCAGCAGCCAAGATCACAGGGGGATCGGCGAGCAGTACTTC.

This sequence joins TRBV5-6 and TRBJ2-2, with D perhaps TRBD2 (7 bases). The CDR3 runs to 16 residues. Deletions cut 4 bases from V and 5 bases from J, with 18 bases between. Germline assignment: CDR1 SGHDT and CDR2 YYEEEE. As DNA, the CDR3 is TGTGCCAGCAGCCCGGCGGCAGGGGAGGGAACCGGGGAGCTGTTTTTT. Translated, it gives CASSPAAGEGTGELFF.

This clonotype occurred once. The genes are TRBV29-1 and TRBJ2-7, with D possibly matching TRBD1 (5 bases). Looked up from germline, CDR1 is SQVTM and CDR2 is ANQGSEA. The CDR3 spans 11 residues. The V gene lost 8 bases and the J gene lost 6 bases, with 14 bases spanning the gap. The CDR3 region has the DNA TGCAGCCCGAAGGGGCAAGGCGAGCAGTACTTC. Protein sequence: CSPKGQGEQYF.

This chain links TRBV27 with TRBJ1-5; D call uncertain. The V gene lost 5 bases and the J gene lost 3 bases, with 11 bases spanning the gap. The CDR3 runs 14 residues. Germline CDR1 MNHEY, CDR2 SMNVEV (reference sequence). In DNA form, the CDR3 reads TGTGCCAGCAGTGTAGGACGTCCCAATCAGCCCCAGCATTTT. Translation: CASSVGRPNQPQHF.

This chain links TRBV7-2 with TRBJ2-1; 9 positions agree with TRBD2. Trimming cost V 5 bases and J 14 bases; bases outside gene matches: 10. The CDR3 consists of 13 residues. The germline gives CDR1 SGHTA, CDR2 FQGNSA. CDR3 protein: CASSVRGGGAKFF. DNA of the CDR3: TGTGCCAGCAGCGTAAGAGGCGGGGGGGCCAAGTTCTTC.

The J gene is TRBJ2-1, the V gene TRBV5-1; perhaps TRBD2 as D (5 bases). Germline values: CDR1 SGHRS, CDR2 YFSETQ. Trimming took 0 bases from V and 9 from J, leaving 16 bases between them. The length of the CDR3 is 15 residues. The CDR3, as DNA: TGCGCCAGCAGCTTGGAGTCCCGGGGTGAGAGTGAGCAGTTCTTC. Translating it yields CASSLESRGESEQFF.

This chain joins TRBV3-1 and TRBJ1-2; TRBD1 might be the D (6 bases). Germline V gene sequence: CDR1 LGHDT, CDR2 YNNKEL (reference sequence). CDR3 size: 14 residues. V was clipped by 4 bases and J by 7 bases, with 16 bases between them. The CDR3 is CASSPVGGTAGYTF. CDR3 nucleotide sequence: TGTGCCAGCAGCCCCGTAGGGGGGACGGCTGGCTACACCTTC.

This chain uses TRBV5-6 with TRBJ2-4; D may correspond to TRBD1 or TRBD2 (5 bases each). The V end lost 4 bases, the J end lost 3 bases, and 17 bases lay between the germline ends. The CDR3 loop spans 16 amino acids. From germline, CDR1 is SGHDT and CDR2 YYEEEE. CDR3 residues: CASSEGKGRFKNIQYF. CDR3 nucleotides: TGTGCCAGCAGCGAAGGGAAGGGACGGTTCAAAAACATTCAGTACTTC. Drawing the rest from reference TRBV5-6 and TRBJ2-4, the complete variable domain is DAGVTQSPTHLIKTRGQQVTLRCSPKSGHDTVSWYQQALGQGPQFIFQYYEEEERQRGNFPDRFSGHQFPNYSSELNVNALLLGDSALYLCASSEGKGRFKNIQYFGAGTRLSVL.

The chain uses TRBV7-9 and TRBJ2-1; no clear D. The CDR3 is 11 amino acids. CDR1 SEHNR and CDR2 FQNEAQ come from the germline V gene (reference sequence). V was cut by 8 bases and J by 6 bases, with 8 bases left in between. CDR3 coding DNA: TGTGCCAGCTGGTTGGGCAATGAGCAGTTCTTC. Amino acids: CASWLGNEQFF.

The chain carries TRBV10-3 and TRBJ1-4, with D maybe TRBD1 (5 bases). V lost 3 bases and J 8 bases, leaving 16 bases between the germline ends. This CDR3 comprises 15 residues. CDR1 and CDR2 (germline): ENHRY, SYGVKD. The DNA for the CDR3 is TGTGCCATCAGTGACCGGGACCGACAAGGGGAAAAACTGTTTTTT. Translating it yields CAISDRDRQGEKLFF.

This clonotype was recorded a few times. This rearrangement joins TRBV15 to TRBJ1-4, with a possible D match to TRBD1 (5 bases). V was pared by 3 bases and J by 2 bases, with 16 bases between. Germline CDR1 is LNHNV and CDR2 is YYDKDF (reference sequence). The CDR3 is 17 amino acids. The CDR3: CATSREGSGLTNEKLFF. CDR3 sequence (DNA): TGTGCCACCAGCAGGGAGGGGTCAGGGTTGACTAATGAAAAACTGTTTTTT.

The J gene is TRBJ2-4, the V gene TRBV20-1; D might be TRBD1 (5 bases). This CDR3 has 16 residues. Trimming cost V 1 base and J 0 bases, with 13 bases left between them. The V gene's germline CDR1 is DFQATT and CDR2 SNEGSKA (reference sequence). The CDR3 spells CSARGGQLVAKNIQYF. The CDR3 DNA sequence: TGCAGTGCTAGAGGGGGCCAGTTGGTAGCCAAAAACATTCAGTACTTC.

The chain links TRBV7-2 to TRBJ2-7, with 15 positions matching TRBD2. V lost 4 bases to trimming and J lost 2 bases; unmatched junction nucleotides: 3. The CDR3 has 16 amino acids. Per the germline V gene, CDR1 is SGHTA and CDR2 is FQGNSA. The CDR3 DNA follows: TGTGCCAGCAGCTGGACTAGCGGGGGGGCCGCCTACGAGCAGTACTTC. Translating gives CASSWTSGGAAYEQYF. The whole variable domain, filled in from reference TRBV7-2 and TRBJ2-7, reads GAGVSQSPSNKVTEKGKDVELRCDPISGHTALYWYRQSLGQGLEFLIYFQGNSAPDKSGLPSDRFSAERTGGSVSTLTIQRTQQEDSAVYLCASSWTSGGAAYEQYFGPGTRLTVT.

This rearrangement joins TRBV4-2 to TRBJ2-5; the D call may be TRBD1 or TRBD2 (5 bases each). Trimming stripped 0 bases from V and 2 bases from J, with 19 bases between. The CDR3 loop spans 18 amino acids. Germline assignment: CDR1 LGHNA and CDR2 YNFKEQ. This CDR3 reads CASSQDLVGDPLQETQYF. In nucleotides, the CDR3 is TGTGCCAGCAGCCAAGATCTAGTAGGGGACCCCCTTCAAGAGACCCAGTACTTC.

There are a few counts of this clonotype. The gene calls are TRBV7-9 and TRBJ1-5; D uncertain. The germline gives CDR1 SEHNR, CDR2 FQNEAQ (reference sequence). The CDR3 sequence is 14 residues long. V was pared by 6 bases and J by 3 bases, with 12 bases between. CDR3 coding DNA: TGTGCCAGCAGTTTGGTGGCGGCCAATCAGCCCCAGCATTTT. It specifies CASSLVAANQPQHF.

This clonotype showed up just a few times. The chain joins TRBV29-1 to TRBJ2-2, with TRBD1 matching 7 bases. The CDR3 length is 13 residues. Trimming took 7 bases from V and 5 from J; bases not matched to a gene: 7. Per the germline V gene, CDR1 is SQVTM and CDR2 is ANQGSEA. CDR3 loop: CSAGTALTGELFF. The CDR3 region has the DNA TGCAGCGCCGGGACAGCCCTTACCGGGGAGCTGTTTTTT.